The 26 T cell receptor beta chains presented below share a single source sample, sequenced in a study of shared clonotypes between healthy human individuals. Measured with immunoSEQ multiplex PCR; TCRdb has only the in-frame clones, and not every one. The profile shows hundreds of thousands of clones, almost 97% of them singletons. The specimen was naive CD4+ T cells sorted from blood. As for subset: CD45RA+ positively selected. Every receptor here comes from a woman aged 25-40 years in good health.

The V and J genes are TRBV25-1 and TRBJ2-1; a possible D gene is TRBD1 (6 bases). Germline V CDR1 and CDR2: MGHDK, SYGVNS. Between the trimmed V and J ends, which lost 4 bases and 6 bases, there was a span of 10 bases. There are 13 residues in the CDR3. In DNA, the CDR3 is TGTGCCAGCAGTGCTCTAGGGGGCAATGAGCAGTTCTTC. Translation gives CASSALGGNEQFF.

This clone was recorded only once. This same CDR3 is encoded by further DNA sequences in the sample. The V call is TRBV19, the J call TRBJ1-1; no clear D gene. V was pared by 3 bases and J by 1 base, with 9 bases between. The CDR3 runs 14 residues. Germline loops: CDR1 LNHDA, CDR2 SQIVND (reference sequence). DNA of the CDR3: TGTGCCAGTAGTATTGGACGGACGAACACTGAAGCTTTCTTT. Protein sequence: CASSIGRTNTEAFF.

The CDR3, as DNA: TGCGCCAGCAGCTTGGGGCCGCTCCCGGGACTAGCGGGTCTCGATACGCAGTATTTT. Protein sequence: CASSLGPLPGLAGLDTQYF. The chain combines TRBV5-1 with TRBJ2-3; 12 positions match TRBD2. The CDR3 contains 19 residues. J gave up 6 bases and V 0 bases, and 14 bases lay outside the gene matches. Germline V lookup: CDR1 SGHRS, CDR2 YFSETQ.

The rearrangement links TRBV27 to TRBJ2-3, with 7 bases identical to TRBD1. The CDR3 is 16 amino acids. V trimming: 6 bases; J trimming: 0 bases; junction bases outside the gene matches: 9. Germline V gene lookup returns CDR1 MNHEY and CDR2 SMNVEV (reference sequence). For the CDR3, the DNA is TGTGCCAGCAGACTCCGGGACAGAATTAGCACAGATACGCAGTATTTT. Translated, it gives CASRLRDRISTDTQYF.

CDR3 sequence: CASSRTSINSYEQYF. The DNA for the CDR3 is TGCGCCAGCAGCCGGACCTCCATAAATTCCTACGAGCAGTACTTC. V and J are TRBV4-1 and TRBJ2-7, with D uncertain. CDR1 is MGHRA and CDR2 is YSYEKL in the germline V gene. V lost 4 bases and J lost 1, with 14 bases in between. The CDR3 contains 15 residues.

Details on this clone: The same CDR3 also results from other DNA sequences found in this sample. This chain links TRBV28 with TRBJ2-7; D is unclear. V lost 6 bases and J lost 3, with 9 bases in between. Germline loops: CDR1 MDHEN, CDR2 SYDVKM. The length of the CDR3 is 12 residues. In nucleotides, the CDR3 is TGTGCCAGCAGCCTTGGGGTCTACGAGCAGTACTTC. The encoded protein is CASSLGVYEQYF.

This chain uses TRBV6-5 with TRBJ2-3; 7 bases are shared with TRBD1. CDR1 and CDR2 (germline): MNHEY, SVGAGI. Trimming at V came to 6 bases and at J to 1 base, leaving 4 bases not matched to a gene. The CDR3 extends over 14 amino acids. CDR3 sequence: CASRRQGRTDTQYF. In nucleotides, the CDR3 is TGTGCCAGCAGGAGACAGGGACGCACAGATACGCAGTATTTT.

The genes are TRBV2 and TRBJ2-5, with 8 bases lining up with TRBD2. This CDR3 is built from 14 residues. V dropped 6 bases and J dropped 3; count of bases not matched to a gene: 6. The germline V gene encodes CDR1 SNHLY and CDR2 FYNNEI. CDR3 sequence reads: CASSRGLAEETQYF. In DNA, the CDR3 is TGTGCCAGCAGCCGAGGACTAGCTGAAGAGACCCAGTACTTC. The variable domain in full, completed from reference TRBV2 and TRBJ2-5, reads EPEVTQTPSHQVTQMGQEVILRCVPISNHLYFYWYRQILGQKVEFLVSFYNNEISEKSEIFDDQFSVERPDGSNFTLKIRSTKLEDSAMYFCASSRGLAEETQYFGPGTRLLVL.

This rearrangement joins TRBV28 to TRBJ2-2; 10 bases agree with TRBD2. The germline gives CDR1 MDHEN, CDR2 SYDVKM. Trimming at V came to 6 bases and at J to 3 bases, leaving 16 bases not matched to a gene. The CDR3 is 19 residues long. CDR3 nucleotides: TGTGCCAGCAGCACGGGGGCTAGCGGGAGCCACGGGTACACCGGGGAGCTGTTTTTT. Protein sequence: CASSTGASGSHGYTGELFF. The full variable domain, in which reference TRBV28 and TRBJ2-2 provide the parts outside the CDR3, is DVKVTQSSRYLVKRTGEKVFLECVQDMDHENMFWYRQDPGLGLRLIYFSYDVKMKEKGDIPEGYSVSREKKERFSLILESASTNQTSMYLCASSTGASGSHGYTGELFFGEGSRLTVL.

This sequence joins TRBV12-5 and TRBJ2-3, with a possible D match to TRBD2 (5 bases). CDR1 LGHNT and CDR2 FRNRAP come from the germline V gene. The CDR3 consists of 15 residues. Trimming pared 3 bases from V and 1 base from J, leaving 11 bases between. The CDR3 sequence is CASGLLTGGTDTQYF. As DNA, the CDR3 is TGTGCTAGTGGTTTATTAACCGGGGGCACAGATACGCAGTATTTT.

Comments on this clone: At the DNA level, this CDR3 is encoded by other sequences in the same sample as well. The chain joins TRBV28 to TRBJ1-2; D is possibly TRBD1 (5 bases). V lost 2 bases to trimming and J lost 4 bases, with 11 bases between them. Per the germline V gene, CDR1 is MDHEN and CDR2 is SYDVKM. The length of the CDR3 is 14 residues. The CDR3 bases are TGTGCCAGCAGTTTACCTGGGACGGTCTATGGCTACACCTTC. It yields the protein CASSLPGTVYGYTF.

The chain uses TRBV2 and TRBJ1-5; 9 nucleotides align to TRBD1. Trimming removed 6 bases from V and 2 bases from J; junction bases left unmatched: 8. CDR1 SNHLY and CDR2 FYNNEI come from the germline V gene. CDR3 length equals 16 residues. The CDR3 here is CASRGQGTFGNQPQHF. The CDR3 coding sequence is TGTGCCAGCAGGGGACAGGGTACGTTTGGCAATCAGCCCCAGCATTTT. Using reference TRBV2 and TRBJ1-5 for the parts outside the CDR3, the full variable domain is EPEVTQTPSHQVTQMGQEVILRCVPISNHLYFYWYRQILGQKVEFLVSFYNNEISEKSEIFDDQFSVERPDGSNFTLKIRSTKLEDSAMYFCASRGQGTFGNQPQHFGDGTRLSIL.

This chain uses TRBV28 with TRBJ2-7; D is perhaps TRBD1 (7 bases). V lost 2 bases, J lost 3 bases, and 14 bases lay in between. Looked up from germline, CDR1 is MDHEN and CDR2 is SYDVKM. The CDR3 has 15 amino acids. CDR3 in amino acids: CASSLDGGGYYEQYF. CDR3 bases: TGTGCCAGCAGTTTAGACGGAGGGGGCTACTACGAGCAGTACTTC.

The CDR3 loop is CASSWTSDTYEQYF. CDR3 in DNA: TGTGCCAGCAGCTGGACTAGCGATACCTACGAGCAGTACTTC. V and J are TRBV7-8 and TRBJ2-7, with 9 bases lining up with TRBD2. The germline V gene has CDR1 SGHVS and CDR2 FQNEAQ. This CDR3 is built from 14 residues. J lost 2 bases, V lost 4 bases, and 3 bases had no gene match.

In its sample, this clone was seen once. This chain links TRBV2 with TRBJ2-7, with a possible D match to TRBD1 (6 bases). V was pared by 6 bases and J by 4 bases, with 10 bases between. Germline V gene sequence: CDR1 SNHLY, CDR2 FYNNEI. The CDR3 sequence is 12 residues long. The CDR3 here is CASSTGRYEQYF. CDR3 DNA: TGTGCCAGCAGCACAGGGAGATACGAGCAGTACTTC.

The J gene is TRBJ1-4, the V gene TRBV7-9; D is perhaps TRBD1 (6 bases). Germline lookup yields CDR1 SEHNR and CDR2 FQNEAQ (reference sequence). V lost 3 bases to trimming and J lost 7 bases, with 12 bases between them. This CDR3 comprises 14 residues. The CDR3 nucleotides read TGTGCCAGCAGCTTCGGGACACTGGGTGAAAAACTGTTTTTT. It is translated as CASSFGTLGEKLFF.

The chain carries TRBV30 and TRBJ1-4; 9 bases align to TRBD1. The V gene end was trimmed by 6 bases and the J gene end by 0 bases; junction bases not matched to a gene: 14. Germline V gene sequence: CDR1 GTSNPN, CDR2 SVGIG (reference sequence). The CDR3 is made up of 18 amino acids. The CDR3 reads CACPSPGQGTATNEKLFF. The CDR3 DNA is TGTGCCTGTCCTTCCCCGGGACAGGGTACAGCAACTAATGAAAAACTGTTTTTT.

This rearrangement joins TRBV18 to TRBJ2-7, with D unresolved. Trimming took off 3 bases at V and 3 bases at J, with 12 bases between the two ends. The CDR3 loop spans 14 amino acids. The V gene's germline CDR1 is KGHSH and CDR2 LQKENI. Written as DNA, the CDR3 is TGTGCCAGCTCACCCAATATCCAGAGCTACGAGCAGTACTTC. Amino acid sequence: CASSPNIQSYEQYF.

V and J are TRBV7-9 and TRBJ2-2; a weak D match, TRBD2 (5 bases). The V end lost 6 bases, the J end lost 0 bases, and 8 bases lay between the germline ends. The CDR3 covers 14 residues. Germline CDR1 is SEHNR and CDR2 is FQNEAQ (reference sequence). CDR3 amino acids: CASRGLTNTGELFF. CDR3 nucleotide sequence: TGTGCCAGCAGAGGACTCACGAACACCGGGGAGCTGTTTTTT. The whole variable domain, filled in from reference TRBV7-9 and TRBJ2-2, reads DTGVSQNPRHKITKRGQNVTFRCDPISEHNRLYWYRQTLGQGPEFLTYFQNEAQLEKSRLLSDRFSAERPKGSFSTLEIQRTEQGDSAMYLCASRGLTNTGELFFGEGSRLTVL.

The chain couples TRBV10-3 to TRBJ1-1; 9 nucleotides line up with TRBD1. The V gene's germline CDR1 is ENHRY and CDR2 SYGVKD. With 6 bases clipped from V and 11 bases from J, the junction kept 7 bases outside the gene matches. The CDR3 is 12 amino acids. This CDR3 reads CAIRGQGPRAFF. The DNA of the CDR3 is TGTGCCATCAGGGGACAGGGACCGCGTGCTTTCTTT.

This chain connects TRBV5-1 to TRBJ1-1; the D gene is possibly TRBD1 (5 bases). The germline V gene encodes CDR1 SGHRS and CDR2 YFSETQ. V was shortened by 0 bases and J by 0 bases, with 12 bases between the two germline ends. This CDR3 is built from 16 residues. The CDR3 loop is CASSLGDGEMNTEAFF. DNA for the CDR3: TGCGCCAGCAGCTTGGGGGACGGAGAAATGAACACTGAAGCTTTCTTT.

A single count supports this clone. The J gene is TRBJ1-2, the V gene TRBV19; 9 positions agree with TRBD1. The germline gives CDR1 LNHDA, CDR2 SQIVND (reference sequence). This CDR3 is 15 amino acids long. Trimming removed 5 bases from V and 3 bases from J; junction bases left unmatched: 7. CDR3 residues: CASSSPGQGDYGYTF. CDR3 nucleotides: TGTGCCAGTAGTTCCCCGGGACAGGGTGACTATGGCTACACCTTC.

The chain is built from TRBV9 and TRBJ1-2, with D possibly TRBD1 on 5 matching bases. The V and J ends lost 3 bases and 7 bases respectively, with 13 bases between them. This CDR3 has 13 residues. In germline, CDR1 is SGDLS, CDR2 YYNGEE. The CDR3 loop is CASSERGHSGYTF. The CDR3 DNA is TGTGCCAGCAGCGAACGAGGACACTCTGGCTACACCTTC.

This rearrangement joins TRBV6-6 to TRBJ2-6; possible D gene TRBD2, 5 bases. The V and J ends lost 0 bases and 7 bases respectively, with 7 bases between them. This CDR3 is 14 amino acids long. Looked up from germline, CDR1 is MNHNY and CDR2 is SVGAGI (reference sequence). The CDR3 region has the DNA TGTGCCAGCAGTTACTCCCCGGGAGCCAACGTCCTGACTTTC. The encoded protein is CASSYSPGANVLTF.

This chain uses TRBV19 with TRBJ2-2, with D uncertain. There are 12 residues in the CDR3. Germline values: CDR1 LNHDA, CDR2 SQIVND (reference sequence). V was trimmed by 9 bases and J by 7 bases, leaving 12 bases between them. The CDR3 spells CASQSTGGELFF. The CDR3 DNA sequence: TGTGCCAGCCAATCGACTGGCGGGGAGCTGTTTTTT.

This CDR3 reads CASTTGTSGADTQYF. CDR3 sequence (DNA): TGTGCCAGCACAACCGGGACTAGTGGGGCAGATACGCAGTATTTT. This sequence joins TRBV2 and TRBJ2-3; TRBD2 matches 8 bases. CDR1 is SNHLY and CDR2 is FYNNEI in the germline V gene. The CDR3 has 15 amino acids. Trimming cost V 7 bases and J 4 bases; bases outside gene matches: 10.